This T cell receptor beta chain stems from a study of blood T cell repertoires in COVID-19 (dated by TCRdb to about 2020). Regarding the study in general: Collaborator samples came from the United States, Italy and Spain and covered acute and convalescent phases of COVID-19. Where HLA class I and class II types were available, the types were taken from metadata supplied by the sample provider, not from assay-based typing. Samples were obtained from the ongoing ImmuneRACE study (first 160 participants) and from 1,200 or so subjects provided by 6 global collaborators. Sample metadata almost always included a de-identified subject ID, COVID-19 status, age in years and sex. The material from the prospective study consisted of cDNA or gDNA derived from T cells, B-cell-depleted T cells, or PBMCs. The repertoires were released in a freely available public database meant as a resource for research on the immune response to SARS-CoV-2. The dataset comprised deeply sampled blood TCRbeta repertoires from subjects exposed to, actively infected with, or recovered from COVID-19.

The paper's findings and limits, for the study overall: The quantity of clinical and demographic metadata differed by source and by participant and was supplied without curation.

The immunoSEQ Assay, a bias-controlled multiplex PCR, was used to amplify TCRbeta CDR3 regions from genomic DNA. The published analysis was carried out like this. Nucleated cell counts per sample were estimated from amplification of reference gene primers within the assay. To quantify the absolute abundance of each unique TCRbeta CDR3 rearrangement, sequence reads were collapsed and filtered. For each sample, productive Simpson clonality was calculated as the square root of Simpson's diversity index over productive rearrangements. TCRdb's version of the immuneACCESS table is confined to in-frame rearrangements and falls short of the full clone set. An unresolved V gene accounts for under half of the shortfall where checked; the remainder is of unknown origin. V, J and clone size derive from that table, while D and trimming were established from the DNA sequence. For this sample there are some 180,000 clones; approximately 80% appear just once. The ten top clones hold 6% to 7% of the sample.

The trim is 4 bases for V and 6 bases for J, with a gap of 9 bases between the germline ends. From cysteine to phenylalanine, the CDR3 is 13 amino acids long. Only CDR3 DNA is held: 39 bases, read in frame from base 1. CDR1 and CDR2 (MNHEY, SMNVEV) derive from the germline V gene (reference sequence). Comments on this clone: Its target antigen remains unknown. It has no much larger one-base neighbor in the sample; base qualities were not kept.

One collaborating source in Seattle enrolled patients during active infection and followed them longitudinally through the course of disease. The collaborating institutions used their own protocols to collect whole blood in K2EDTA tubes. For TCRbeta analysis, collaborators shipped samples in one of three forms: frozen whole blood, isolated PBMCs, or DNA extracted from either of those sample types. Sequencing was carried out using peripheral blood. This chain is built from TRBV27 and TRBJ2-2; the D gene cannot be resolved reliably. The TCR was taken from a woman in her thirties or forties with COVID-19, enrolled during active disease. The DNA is TGTGCCAGCAGTTCGAGGTGGGCCGGGGAGCTGTTTTTT. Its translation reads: CASSSRWAGELFF.